Included here is one T cell receptor beta chain sequence, with context. As handled by the study authors: Reference gene primers were amplified, and this amplification served to estimate nucleated cell counts. Sequenced by immunoSEQ multiplex PCR; TCRdb stores in-frame clones only, minus some. V and J calls and clone size are those listed in that table; D and trimming were worked out from the DNA. Of some 250,000 clones listed, around four fifths are singletons. These data belong to a study of blood T cell repertoires in COVID-19. Study information: Acute-phase and convalescent COVID-19 samples originated in the United States, Italy and Spain. Sources were T cells, B-cell-depleted T cells, or PBMCs; the material itself was cDNA or gDNA.

CDR1 and CDR2 (germline): SGHTA, FQGNSA. With 3 bases clipped from V and 4 bases from J, the junction kept 2 bases outside the gene matches. The CDR3 runs 13 residues. This clonotype originated in a man between 25 and 39 years old who had recovered from COVID-19. J is TRBJ2-5 and V is TRBV7-2; 7 positions agree with TRBD2. Sequencing used peripheral blood. CDR3: CASSLWGGETQYF. The CDR3 DNA reads as TGTGCCAGCAGCTTGTGGGGGGGAGAGACCCAGTACTTC.